The 2 T cell receptor beta chains given below trace back to one sample, sequenced in a study of cytomegalovirus exposure and HLA in healthy donors. With 60 Vbeta and 13 Jbeta primers, the PCR was carried out. The assay was immunoSEQ multiplex PCR, and TCRdb's table has in-frame clones only and misses some. There are under 200,000 clones in the sample; around 69% occur only once, and approximately 3% lies in the top ten. Sequencing was done on a sample of PBMCs. These receptors came from a young woman in good health and CMV-seronegative.

There are a few counts of this clone. The chain links TRBV5-1 to TRBJ1-2; tentatively, D is TRBD1 (6 bases). CDR3 size: 13 residues. CDR1 and CDR2 from the germline V gene are SGHRS and YFSETQ. Trimming cost V 0 bases and J 3 bases, with 6 bases left between them. The CDR3 region is CASSLAGDYGYTF. The CDR3 DNA sequence: TGCGCCAGCAGCTTGGCAGGGGACTATGGCTACACCTTC.

The chain links TRBV7-2 to TRBJ2-7, with 13 bases that match TRBD2. The V gene's germline CDR1 is SGHTA and CDR2 FQGNSA. With 3 bases clipped from V and 7 bases from J, the junction kept 3 bases outside the gene matches. This CDR3 has 14 residues. Here the CDR3 DNA reads TGTGCCAGCAGCTTCGGACTAGCGGGAGATGAGCAGTACTTC. Its translation is CASSFGLAGDEQYF.